The sequence of this T cell receptor beta chain was determined in a study of molecular identifiers for immune sequencing clone quantification. Turning to the study itself: Split five ways in replicates, RNA from around 20,000 or 99,000 naive CD8 cells had four portions sequenced.

Naive CD8 libraries came from approximately 20,000 to 1,000,000 sorted cells with 10%, 30% or 50% RNA. The bulk TCR libraries were made with methods described before and with listed TCR primers. TCRdb used MiXCR to reprocess the PCR reads, holding one entry per CDR3 protein. The sample lists approximately 97,000 distinct CDR3 sequences, 20% to 25% occurring once. CDR1 and CDR2 (germline): MDHEN, SYDVKM. The V and J ends lost 6 bases and 2 bases, in that order; junction bases with no gene match: 8. The CDR3 is 16 residues long. This clonotype was sampled from a human donor in good health. Some libraries in this study had Jurkat cell RNA spiked in. The sequenced sample was naive CD8+ T cells from blood, with Jurkat cell RNA spiked in. As for subset: FACS-sorted CD8+CD4-CCR7+CD45RA+ naive T cells. V and J are TRBV28 and TRBJ1-3; 9 nucleotides agree with TRBD1. CDR3 in DNA: TGTGCCAGCAGCGATCCGGGACAGGGAACTGGAAACACCATATATTTT. Its translation is CASSDPGQGTGNTIYF.